This T cell receptor beta chain derives from a study of T cell changes during pregnancy in multiple sclerosis. Sequencing used immunoSEQ multiplex PCR; TCRdb keeps in-frame clones, though not all of them. The sample carries 55,000 or so clones, roughly 90% recorded once. J gave up 1 base and V 2 bases, and 1 base lay outside the gene matches. Germline loops: CDR1 KGHSH, CDR2 LQKENI. The CDR3 is 15 residues long. This clonotype was obtained from a female donor with multiple sclerosis, enrolled in a pregnancy study. This specimen consisted of CD4+ T cells from peripheral blood mononuclear cells, obtained after pregnancy. The rearrangement links TRBV18 to TRBJ2-3, with TRBD1 identical over 9 bases. The CDR3 region has the DNA TGTGCCAGCTCACCAAGGACAGGGGGCACAGATACGCAGTATTTT. Amino acid sequence: CASSPRTGGTDTQYF.